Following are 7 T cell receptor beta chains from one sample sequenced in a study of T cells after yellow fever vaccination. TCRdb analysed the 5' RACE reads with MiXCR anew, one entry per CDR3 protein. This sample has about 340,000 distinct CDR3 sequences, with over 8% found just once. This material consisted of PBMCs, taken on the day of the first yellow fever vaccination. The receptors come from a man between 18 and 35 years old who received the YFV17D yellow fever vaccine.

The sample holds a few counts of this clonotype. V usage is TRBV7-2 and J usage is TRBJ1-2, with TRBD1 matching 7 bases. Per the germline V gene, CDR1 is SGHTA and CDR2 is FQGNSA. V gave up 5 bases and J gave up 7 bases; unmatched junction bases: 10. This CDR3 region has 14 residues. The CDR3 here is CASSRPGQLGGYTF. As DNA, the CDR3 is TGTGCCAGCAGCAGACCGGGACAGTTAGGTGGCTACACCTTC.

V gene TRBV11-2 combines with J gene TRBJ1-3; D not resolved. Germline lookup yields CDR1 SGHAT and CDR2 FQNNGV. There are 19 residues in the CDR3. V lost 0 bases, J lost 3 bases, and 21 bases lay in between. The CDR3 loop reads CASSLEEASRARFGNTIYF. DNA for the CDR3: TGTGCCAGCAGCTTAGAGGAGGCCTCCCGAGCTCGCTTTGGAAACACCATATATTTT.

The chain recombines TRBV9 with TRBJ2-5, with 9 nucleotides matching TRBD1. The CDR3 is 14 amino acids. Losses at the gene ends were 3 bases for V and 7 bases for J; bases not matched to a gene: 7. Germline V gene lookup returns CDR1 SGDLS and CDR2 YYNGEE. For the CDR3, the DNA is TGTGCCAGCAGCGGGTCGGGACAGGGTGCGACCCAGTACTTC. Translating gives CASSGSGQGATQYF.

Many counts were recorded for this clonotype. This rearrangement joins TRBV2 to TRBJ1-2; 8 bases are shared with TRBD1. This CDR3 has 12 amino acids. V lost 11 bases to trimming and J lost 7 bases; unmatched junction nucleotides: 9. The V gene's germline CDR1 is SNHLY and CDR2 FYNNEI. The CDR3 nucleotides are TGTGCCGCCCGACAGGGGTTAGGTGGCTACACCTTC. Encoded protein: CAARQGLGGYTF.

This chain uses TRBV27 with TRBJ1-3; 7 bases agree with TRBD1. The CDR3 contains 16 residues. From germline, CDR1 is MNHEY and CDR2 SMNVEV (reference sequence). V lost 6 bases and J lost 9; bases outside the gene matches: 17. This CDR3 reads CASSPKPAGGQGTIYF. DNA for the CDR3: TGTGCCAGCAGCCCAAAACCGGCAGGGGGGCAGGGCACCATATATTTT.

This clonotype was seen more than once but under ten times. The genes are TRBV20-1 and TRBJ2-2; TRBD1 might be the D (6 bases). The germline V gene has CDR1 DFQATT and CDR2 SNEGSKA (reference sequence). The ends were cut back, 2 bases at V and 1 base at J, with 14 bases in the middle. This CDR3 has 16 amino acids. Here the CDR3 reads CSARPQGSVNTGELFF. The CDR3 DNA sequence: TGCAGTGCTAGACCCCAGGGGTCGGTGAACACCGGGGAGCTGTTTTTT.

The CDR3 DNA sequence: TGTGCCAGCAGCTTAAACAGCGGGGTTAGAGAGACCCAGTACTTC. Translated, it gives CASSLNSGVRETQYF. The chain has TRBV7-3 and TRBJ2-5, with 7 bases aligning to TRBD2. Germline loops: CDR1 SGHTA, CDR2 FQGTGA. V shed 1 base, J shed 4 bases, and the junction held 6 bases outside the gene matches. The CDR3 length is 15 residues.